This T cell receptor (beta chain) was identified in a study of cytomegalovirus exposure and HLA in healthy donors. Trimming left V 1 base short and J 1 base short, with 7 bases between. Germline lookup yields CDR1 SGHDN and CDR2 FVKESK. CDR3 length: 14 residues. Note on this clone: Its specificity is not known.

Study results and caveats: High specificity and sensitivity for cytomegalovirus status were reported for the classifier. Specific recognition of CMV antigens was confirmed in vitro for a few chains (all CMV-associated). Rarity held for most TCR sequences, but there were some public TCRs that occurred in many donors.

Separate from the approximately 670-subject first cohort was the roughly 130-subject validation cohort, to which the donors belonged. Produced via immunoSEQ multiplex PCR; TCRdb's table is partial and in-frame only. The sample lists around 80,000 clones, approximately 95% occurring once. The sequence was collected from a woman aged 18-29 years in good health and CMV-seronegative. The chain uses TRBV14 and TRBJ1-1; possibly TRBD1 for D (6 bases). Sequencing was carried out using PBMCs. The CDR3 sequence is CASSQGGGNTEAFF. The CDR3 bases are TGTGCCAGCAGCCAAGGAGGGGGGAACACTGAAGCTTTCTTT.